Below are 29 T cell receptor beta chains sequenced from a single sample in a study of CD8 T cells in ankylosing spondylitis. Antigen specificity for these receptors is unknown. TCRdb analysed the 5' RACE reads with MiXCR anew, one entry per CDR3 protein. The sample consists of approximately 220,000 distinct CDR3 sequences, roughly 18% of them appearing once. General study points: A motif of fewer than ten highly homologous TCR beta variants was seen as apparently characteristic of ankylosing spondylitis blood.

Sequencing was performed on blood, either unsorted or a sorted T cell fraction (not recorded which). The receptors originated from a male donor with ankylosing spondylitis.

This clonotype was detected a few times. The genes are TRBV12-3 or TRBV12-4 and TRBJ2-1, with 8 positions matching TRBD1. The CDR3 runs 14 residues. J was trimmed by 2 bases and V by 4 bases; bases with no gene match: 1. Here the CDR3 reads CASSWTGTYNEQFF. The CDR3 DNA follows: TGTGCCAGCAGTTGGACAGGGACCTACAATGAGCAGTTCTTC.

This clonotype showed up just a few times. The CDR3 reads CASSPATDPEAFF. The CDR3 nucleotides are TGTGCCAGCAGTCCCGCGACGGATCCTGAAGCTTTCTTT. V and J are TRBV12-3 or TRBV12-4 and TRBJ1-1; D not certain. CDR3 length equals 13 residues. Trimming removed 5 bases from V and 6 bases from J, with 13 bases in between.

V usage is TRBV11-3 and J usage is TRBJ2-5; a possible D gene is TRBD1 (5 bases). CDR3 length: 15 amino acids. V shed 4 bases and J shed 5 bases, with 17 bases lying between them. Looked up from germline, CDR1 is SGHNT and CDR2 is YENEEA. In DNA, the CDR3 is TGTGCCAGCAGCTCTAGACAGCTCCAATGGGAGACCCAGTACTTC. Translated, it gives CASSSRQLQWETQYF. Together with reference TRBV11-3 and TRBJ2-5, the CDR3 gives the full variable domain: EAGVVQSPRYKIIEKKQPVAFWCNPISGHNTLYWYLQNLGQGPELLIRYENEEAVDDSQLPKDRFSAERLKGVDSTLKIQPAELGDSAVYLCASSSRQLQWETQYFGPGTRLLVL.

A few counts support this clonotype. The chain links TRBV4-1 to TRBJ2-1, with 9 bases aligning to TRBD2. The CDR3 is made up of 16 amino acids. Germline V gene lookup returns CDR1 MGHRA and CDR2 YSYEKL. Losses at the gene ends were 3 bases for V and 6 bases for J; bases not matched to a gene: 9. The DNA of the CDR3 is TGCGCCAGCAGCCACGTTGCGGGAGGGCTTGGCAATGAGCAGTTCTTC. It yields the protein CASSHVAGGLGNEQFF.

This clonotype showed up just a few times. V usage is TRBV5-1 and J usage is TRBJ1-1; perhaps TRBD1 as D (6 bases). The CDR3 extends over 15 amino acids. Germline CDR1 and CDR2: SGHRS and YFSETQ. V was shortened by 2 bases and J by 5 bases, with 16 bases between the two germline ends. In nucleotides, the CDR3 is TGCGCCAGCAGCTTAGGTTCGGGGGGCCCAACTGAAGCTTTCTTT. This translates into CASSLGSGGPTEAFF.

This clonotype was seen more than once but under ten times. The chain uses TRBV4-2 and TRBJ2-1; D gene unclear. The CDR3 is 13 residues long. V lost 5 bases, J lost 4 bases, and 9 bases lay in between. CDR1 and CDR2 from the germline V gene are LGHNA and YNFKEQ. The CDR3 sequence is CASSSHTYNEQFF. The CDR3 nucleotides are TGTGCCAGCAGCTCACATACGTACAATGAGCAGTTCTTC.

The rearrangement uses TRBV5-6 and TRBJ1-1; D gene unclear. Germline loops: CDR1 SGHDT, CDR2 YYEEEE. This CDR3 comprises 13 residues. V was shortened by 2 bases and J by 6 bases, with 11 bases between the two germline ends. The CDR3 spells CASSLWVGAEAFF. Here the CDR3 DNA reads TGTGCCAGCAGCTTATGGGTTGGGGCTGAAGCTTTCTTT.

This clonotype came up many times. The chain is built from TRBV7-9 and TRBJ2-2; D gene uncertain. In germline, CDR1 is SEHNR, CDR2 FQNEAQ (reference sequence). This CDR3 comprises 12 residues. V was shortened by 0 bases and J by 6 bases, with 2 bases between the two germline ends. CDR3 residues: CASSLASGELFF. CDR3 DNA: TGTGCCAGCAGCTTAGCCTCCGGGGAGCTGTTTTTT.

The chain couples TRBV4-1 to TRBJ2-1; 9 positions agree with TRBD2. From germline, CDR1 is MGHRA and CDR2 YSYEKL. The CDR3 totals 16 residues. V was pared by 4 bases and J by 1 base, with 5 bases of the junction left unmatched. The CDR3, as DNA: TGCGCCAGCAGCCCTCCGGCGGGGGGGTCCTACAATGAGCAGTTCTTC. Translation gives CASSPPAGGSYNEQFF.

The chain has TRBV10-3 and TRBJ2-3; perhaps TRBD2 as D (5 bases). V lost 4 bases and J 5 bases, leaving 13 bases between the germline ends. CDR1 and CDR2 (germline): ENHRY, SYGVKD. CDR3 length: 14 amino acids. CDR3 in DNA: TGTGCCATCAGTGTTTTGGCGGGCTTAGATACGCAGTATTTT. This codes for CAISVLAGLDTQYF.

This clonotype showed up just a few times. This chain uses TRBV28 with TRBJ2-7, with unresolved D. The CDR3 covers 15 residues. Germline lookup yields CDR1 MDHEN and CDR2 SYDVKM. Trimming stripped 6 bases from V and 1 base from J, with 16 bases between. The CDR3 DNA is TGTGCCAGCAGCCCGCCCGACGGGTGGTCCTACGAGCAGTACTTC. Residues: CASSPPDGWSYEQYF. The full variable domain, completed using reference TRBV28 and TRBJ2-7, is DVKVTQSSRYLVKRTGEKVFLECVQDMDHENMFWYRQDPGLGLRLIYFSYDVKMKEKGDIPEGYSVSREKKERFSLILESASTNQTSMYLCASSPPDGWSYEQYFGPGTRLTVT.

The rearrangement links TRBV9 to TRBJ2-2, with 8 nucleotides matching TRBD1. CDR1 is SGDLS, CDR2 YYNGEE, per germline. Trimming at V came to 4 bases and at J to 5 bases, leaving 16 bases not matched to a gene. The CDR3 has 18 residues. CDR3 DNA sequence: TGTGCCAGCAGCTTCCGACAGGGGCCTAGCTCGAGAACCGGGGAGCTGTTTTTT. Translating it yields CASSFRQGPSSRTGELFF. Combining the CDR3 with reference TRBV9 and TRBJ2-2 gives the whole variable domain DSGVTQTPKHLITATGQRVTLRCSPRSGDLSVYWYQQSLDQGLQFLIQYYNGEERAKGNILERFSAQQFPDLHSELNLSSLELGDSALYFCASSFRQGPSSRTGELFFGEGSRLTVL.

CDR3 nucleotide sequence: TGCAGTGCTAGAGATCGCAGGGATTACGAGCAGTACTTC. Amino acid sequence: CSARDRRDYEQYF. This chain uses TRBV20-1 with TRBJ2-7; D is possibly TRBD1 (5 bases). Trimming removed 0 bases from V and 4 bases from J, with 10 bases in between. Germline CDR1 is DFQATT and CDR2 is SNEGSKA (reference sequence). The length of the CDR3 is 13 residues.

This clonotype occurred a few times. This chain links TRBV28 with TRBJ2-3, with D possibly being TRBD1 (6 bases). V lost 1 base and J lost 0, with 11 bases in between. Germline V gives CDR1 MDHEN, CDR2 SYDVKM. This CDR3 is 16 amino acids long. The CDR3 nucleotides are TGTGCCAGCAGTTTATCCGGACAGAGTAGCACAGATACGCAGTATTTT. It specifies CASSLSGQSSTDTQYF.

In DNA, the CDR3 is TGTGCCAGCTCCGGAGCGGGGGTTGAAGCTTTCTTT. Its protein is CASSGAGVEAFF. The rearrangement links TRBV6-1 to TRBJ1-1, with D possibly TRBD1 on 5 matching bases. Germline V gene sequence: CDR1 MNHNS, CDR2 SASEGT. This CDR3 contains 12 residues. V was cut by 8 bases and J by 7 bases, with 14 bases left in between.

V and J are TRBV11-2 and TRBJ2-2, with D unresolved. V was clipped by 7 bases and J by 5 bases, with 8 bases between them. The CDR3 is 12 amino acids. The V gene's germline CDR1 is SGHAT and CDR2 FQNNGV. The CDR3 coding sequence is TGTGCCAGCAACCCTACGACCGGGGAGCTGTTTTTT. Its translation: CASNPTTGELFF.

This clonotype has at least ten counts. V is TRBV21-1 and J is TRBJ2-4; the table's D call TRBD1 went unverified against the DNA. TRBV21-1 is a pseudogene. CDR3 size: 17 residues. The CDR3 here is CASSKVRTGATKNIQYF. CDR3 bases: TGTGCCAGCAGCAAAGTTAGGACAGGGGCCACCAAAAACATTCAGTACTTC.

The chain carries TRBV6-6 and TRBJ2-7; D gene ambiguous. The CDR3 sequence is 11 residues long. Germline V gives CDR1 MNHNY, CDR2 SVGAGI (reference sequence). The V gene lost 1 base and the J gene lost 5 bases, with 3 bases spanning the gap. The CDR3 nucleotides are TGTGCCAGCAGTTACTTGGACGAGCAGTACTTC. Encoded protein: CASSYLDEQYF.

This clonotype was detected only a few times. V gene TRBV6-2 or TRBV6-3 combines with J gene TRBJ2-7; maybe TRBD1 (6 bases). CDR3 length: 13 amino acids. V was clipped by 2 bases and J by 6 bases, with 11 bases between them. Germline V lookup: CDR1 MNHEY, CDR2 SVGEGT. In nucleotides, the CDR3 is TGTGCCAGCAGTTACCCAGGGGCGGGCGAGCAGTACTTC. It yields the protein CASSYPGAGEQYF.

This clonotype was seen repeatedly, ten times or more. This rearrangement joins TRBV27 to TRBJ2-7; D possibly uses TRBD1 or TRBD2 (5 bases each). The ends were cut back, 2 bases at V and 1 base at J, with 6 bases in the middle. Germline V gene sequence: CDR1 MNHEY, CDR2 SMNVEV (reference sequence). This CDR3 is built from 13 residues. The DNA of the CDR3 is TGTGCCAGCAGTTTAGGGGGATCCTACGAGCAGTACTTC. It specifies CASSLGGSYEQYF.

This sequence joins TRBV19 and TRBJ2-2; tentatively, D is TRBD2 (6 bases). V lost 5 bases to trimming and J lost 7 bases, with 14 bases between them. Germline V gene sequence: CDR1 LNHDA, CDR2 SQIVND (reference sequence). The CDR3 extends over 14 amino acids. The CDR3, as DNA: TGTGCCAGTAGTGCCCGAACTAGCATCGGGGAGCTGTTTTTT. This translates into CASSARTSIGELFF.

This clonotype was found a few times. This chain uses TRBV29-1 with TRBJ2-1; D may match TRBD1 or TRBD2 (7 bases each). The CDR3 has 15 residues. The V end lost 1 base, the J end lost 9 bases, and 19 bases lay between the germline ends. The V gene's germline CDR1 is SQVTM and CDR2 ANQGSEA. Written as DNA, the CDR3 is TGCAGCGTTGAAGGACAGGGAGGGATGTGGCCTGAGCAGTTCTTC. Amino acids: CSVEGQGGMWPEQFF.

The J gene is TRBJ1-1, the V gene TRBV5-6, with 8 bases aligning to TRBD1. The germline V gene encodes CDR1 SGHDT and CDR2 YYEEEE. This CDR3 spans 15 amino acids. Trimming took 4 bases from V and 3 from J; bases not matched to a gene: 8. The CDR3 loop is CASSASTTGDTEAFF. CDR3 in DNA: TGTGCCAGCAGCGCCTCTACGACAGGGGACACTGAAGCTTTCTTT.

Only a few counts were recorded for this clonotype. J is TRBJ2-1 and V is TRBV19; 11 positions agree with TRBD2. The V and J ends lost 3 bases and 3 bases, in that order; junction bases with no gene match: 1. The CDR3 has 15 residues. Per the germline V gene, CDR1 is LNHDA and CDR2 is SQIVND (reference sequence). The CDR3 reads CASSMGTSGYNEQFF. In DNA, the CDR3 is TGTGCCAGTAGTATGGGGACTAGCGGCTACAATGAGCAGTTCTTC.

The chain couples TRBV10-3 to TRBJ2-7; TRBD1 aligns across 10 bases. Unmatched junction bases numbered 4, after V lost 7 bases and J lost 4 bases. Germline CDR1 and CDR2: ENHRY and SYGVKD. The CDR3 covers 13 residues. CDR3: CAITPGQGYEQYF. Written as DNA, the CDR3 is TGTGCCATCACTCCGGGACAGGGGTACGAGCAGTACTTC.

The chain links TRBV7-8 to TRBJ2-7; D remains unclear. Germline V CDR1 and CDR2: SGHVS, FQNEAQ. V gave up 1 base and J gave up 2 bases, with 12 bases separating them. This CDR3 comprises 15 residues. CDR3 loop: CASSLGYGGAYEQYF. CDR3 DNA sequence: TGTGCCAGCAGCTTAGGGTATGGTGGGGCCTACGAGCAGTACTTC.

The rearrangement joins TRBV4-1 to TRBJ2-1, with TRBD2 matching over 10 bases. The germline V gene encodes CDR1 MGHRA and CDR2 YSYEKL. Unmatched junction bases numbered 8, after V lost 4 bases and J lost 2 bases. This CDR3 spans 17 amino acids. CDR3 DNA: TGCGCCAGCAGCCTCGGACTAGCGGACCTACCCTACAATGAGCAGTTCTTC. This gives the protein CASSLGLADLPYNEQFF.

This clonotype has more than one count but fewer than ten. This rearrangement joins TRBV15 to TRBJ2-7; possibly TRBD2 for D (5 bases). Germline V gene data show CDR1 as LNHNV and CDR2 as YYDKDF (reference sequence). The CDR3 runs to 13 residues. Trimming removed 5 bases at V and 2 bases at J, with 10 bases between. This CDR3 is CATSVSATYEQYF. CDR3 DNA: TGTGCCACCAGCGTTAGCGCGACCTACGAGCAGTACTTC.

This clonotype has just a few counts. The genes are TRBV25-1 and TRBJ2-2; D remains unclear. The CDR3 spans 14 residues. Germline CDR1 MGHDK, CDR2 SYGVNS. The V and J ends lost 1 base and 2 bases respectively, with 5 bases between them. CDR3 coding DNA: TGTGCCAGCAGTGAATTCGACAACACCGGGGAGCTGTTTTTT. This encodes CASSEFDNTGELFF.